This T cell receptor beta chain stems from a study of T cell responses to AZD1222 COVID-19 vaccine. Study-wide findings and caveats: Possibly, clonal diversity was underestimated; donors were largely white British and included more females.

TCRdb's table, derived via immunoSEQ multiplex PCR, lists solely in-frame clones and lacks some. The sample includes roughly 100,000 clones, 90% seen only once; the top ten take about 5%. This CDR3 spans 12 amino acids. Trimming left V 4 bases short and J 7 bases short, with 11 bases between. Germline loops: CDR1 SEHNR, CDR2 FQNEAQ (reference sequence). Concerning this clone: Its antigen is not known.

This receptor was identified in an adult in good health. This material consisted of peripheral blood, taken on day 0 of AZD1222 vaccination. The chain has TRBV7-9 and TRBJ2-7; TRBD2 is a possible D gene (5 bases). CDR3 sequence: CASSSSGVEQYF. In DNA form, the CDR3 reads TGTGCCAGCAGCTCGTCCGGGGTTGAGCAGTACTTC.